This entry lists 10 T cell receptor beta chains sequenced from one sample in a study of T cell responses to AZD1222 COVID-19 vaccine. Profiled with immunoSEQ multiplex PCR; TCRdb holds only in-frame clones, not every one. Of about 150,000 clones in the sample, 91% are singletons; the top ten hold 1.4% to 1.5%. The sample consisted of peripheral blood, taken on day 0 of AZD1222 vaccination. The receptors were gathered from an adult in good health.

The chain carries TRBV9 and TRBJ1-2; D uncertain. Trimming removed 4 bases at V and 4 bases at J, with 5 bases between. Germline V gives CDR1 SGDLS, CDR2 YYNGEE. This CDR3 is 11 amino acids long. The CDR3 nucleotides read TGTGCCAGCAGCAGTAGCTATGGCTACACCTTC. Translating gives CASSSSYGYTF. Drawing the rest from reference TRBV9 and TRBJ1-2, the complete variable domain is DSGVTQTPKHLITATGQRVTLRCSPRSGDLSVYWYQQSLDQGLQFLIQYYNGEERAKGNILERFSAQQFPDLHSELNLSSLELGDSALYFCASSSSYGYTFGSGTRLTVV.

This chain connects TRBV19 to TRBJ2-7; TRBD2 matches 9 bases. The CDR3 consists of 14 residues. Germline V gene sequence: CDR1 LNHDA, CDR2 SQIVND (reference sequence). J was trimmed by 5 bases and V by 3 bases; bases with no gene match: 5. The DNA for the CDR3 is TGTGCCAGTAGTATCCGACTAGCGGTGGACGAGCAGTACTTC. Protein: CASSIRLAVDEQYF.

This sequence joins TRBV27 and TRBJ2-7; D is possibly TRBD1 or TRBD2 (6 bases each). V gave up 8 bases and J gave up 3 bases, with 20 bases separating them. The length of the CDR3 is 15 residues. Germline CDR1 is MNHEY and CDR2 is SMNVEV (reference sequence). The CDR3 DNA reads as TGTGCCAGCGAAGAGCGAGGAGGGGGATACTACGAGCAGTACTTC. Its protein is CASEERGGGYYEQYF.

The chain's CDR3 is CASSLAGTGPTDTQYF. The DNA for the CDR3 is TGTGCCAGCAGCTTAGCCGGGACAGGGCCCACAGATACGCAGTATTTT. The rearrangement joins TRBV11-2 to TRBJ2-3; 9 nucleotides line up with TRBD1. This CDR3 comprises 16 residues. Per germline, CDR1 SGHAT and CDR2 FQNNGV. The V gene end was trimmed by 1 base and the J gene end by 2 bases; junction bases not matched to a gene: 4.

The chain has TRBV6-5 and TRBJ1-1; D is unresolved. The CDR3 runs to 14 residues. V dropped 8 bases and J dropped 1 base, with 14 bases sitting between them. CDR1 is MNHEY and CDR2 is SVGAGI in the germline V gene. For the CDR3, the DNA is TGTGCCAGCCTCTCGATTCCCAGGAACACTGAAGCTTTCTTT. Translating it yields CASLSIPRNTEAFF.

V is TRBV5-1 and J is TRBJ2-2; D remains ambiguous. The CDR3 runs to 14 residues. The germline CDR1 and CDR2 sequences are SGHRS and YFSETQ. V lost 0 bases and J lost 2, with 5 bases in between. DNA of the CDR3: TGCGCCAGCAGCTTGGTAGATAACACCGGGGAGCTGTTTTTT. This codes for CASSLVDNTGELFF.

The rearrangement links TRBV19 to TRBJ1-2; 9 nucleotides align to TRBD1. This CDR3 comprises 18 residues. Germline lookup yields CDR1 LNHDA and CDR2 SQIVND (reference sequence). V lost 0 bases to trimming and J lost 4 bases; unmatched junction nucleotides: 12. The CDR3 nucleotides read TGTGCCAGTAGTATAGACACCGGGACAGGGTTAGACCCCTATGGCTACACCTTC. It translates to CASSIDTGTGLDPYGYTF.

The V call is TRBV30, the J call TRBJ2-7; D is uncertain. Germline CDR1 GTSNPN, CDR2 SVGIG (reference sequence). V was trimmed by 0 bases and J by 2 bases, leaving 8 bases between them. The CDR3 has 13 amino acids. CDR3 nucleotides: TGTGCCTGGAGTGTACAAGGGACCTACGAGCAGTACTTC. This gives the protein CAWSVQGTYEQYF.

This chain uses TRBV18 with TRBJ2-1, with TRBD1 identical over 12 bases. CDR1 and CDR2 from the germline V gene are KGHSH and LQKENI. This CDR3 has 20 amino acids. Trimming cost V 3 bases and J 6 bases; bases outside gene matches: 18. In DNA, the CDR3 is TGTGCCAGCTCACCTAGAGCCTTTGAGAAGGGACAGGGGGCCTCCAATGAGCAGTTCTTC. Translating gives CASSPRAFEKGQGASNEQFF.

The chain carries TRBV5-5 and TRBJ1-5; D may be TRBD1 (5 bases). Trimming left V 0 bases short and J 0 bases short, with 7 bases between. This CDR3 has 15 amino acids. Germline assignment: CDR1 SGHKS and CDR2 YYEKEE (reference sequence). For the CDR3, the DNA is TGTGCCAGCAGCTTGGGGGGGTATAGCAATCAGCCCCAGCATTTT. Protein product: CASSLGGYSNQPQHF.